These 22 T cell receptor beta chains came from one sample sequenced in a study of Graves' ophthalmopathy and Graves' hyperthyroidism. As the template, RNA transcripts were used to amplify TCR beta CDR3 regions. The workflow started with a first-round RT-PCR run with HTBI primers and then moved on to a second-round multiplex PCR. TCRdb re-called the multiplex PCR reads through MiXCR, storing one row per CDR3 protein. Seen here are hundreds of thousands of distinct CDR3 sequences, under 25% observed once, and the top ten hold around 3%. Material for sequencing was peripheral blood. These receptors all stem from a woman between 18 and 29 years old with stable Graves' hyperthyroidism.

This clonotype was recorded at least ten times. The V gene is TRBV20-1, the J gene TRBJ2-5, with a weak D call TRBD2 (5 bases). From germline, CDR1 is DFQATT and CDR2 SNEGSKA (reference sequence). Trimming stripped 0 bases from V and 2 bases from J, with 7 bases between. The CDR3 contains 13 residues. The CDR3 DNA follows: TGCAGTGCTAGAGAGCCGGGACAAGAGACCCAGTACTTC. Protein: CSAREPGQETQYF.

This clonotype came up many times. CDR3 in amino acids: CASRRTTSGSPNSPLHF. The CDR3 nucleotides are TGTGCCAGCAGAAGAACAACCTCCGGTTCTCCCAATTCACCCCTCCACTTT. V usage is TRBV6-1 and J usage is TRBJ1-6, with D unclear. Trimming took off 6 bases at V and 7 bases at J, with 22 bases between the two ends. Germline CDR1 is MNHNS and CDR2 is SASEGT. There are 17 residues in the CDR3.

This clonotype has at least ten counts. Written as DNA, the CDR3 is TGTGCCAGCTCGCTGACAGTCTACGAGCAGTACTTC. Amino acids: CASSLTVYEQYF. The chain recombines TRBV18 with TRBJ2-7; weak D call: TRBD1 (5 bases). Germline V gene data show CDR1 as KGHSH and CDR2 as LQKENI. The CDR3 has 12 residues. V lost 6 bases and J 3 bases, leaving 9 bases between the germline ends.

Many counts were recorded for this clonotype. V and J are TRBV6-5 and TRBJ1-2, with D perhaps matching TRBD1 (5 bases). With 2 bases removed from V and 1 base from J, the gap between germline ends came to 17 bases. The CDR3 runs to 17 residues. CDR1 and CDR2 from the germline V gene are MNHEY and SVGAGI. CDR3 coding DNA: TGTGCCAGCAGTTACCACCGGGGGACTGGTGTTAACTATGGCTACACCTTC. Its translation is CASSYHRGTGVNYGYTF.

This clonotype occurred many times. This chain uses TRBV19 with TRBJ2-7; maybe TRBD1 (5 bases). The CDR3 covers 14 residues. Germline V gene sequence: CDR1 LNHDA, CDR2 SQIVND (reference sequence). V was clipped by 5 bases and J by 2 bases, with 13 bases between them. The CDR3 DNA reads TGTGCCAGTAGTGAAGGGGTAAATCCCTACGAGCAGTACTTC. It translates to CASSEGVNPYEQYF.

This clonotype was detected many times. V and J are TRBV12-3 or TRBV12-4 and TRBJ2-6; TRBD2 matches at 10 bases. With 10 bases clipped from V and 2 bases from J, the junction kept 11 bases outside the gene matches. The CDR3 has 17 residues. CDR3 in DNA: TGTGCCACCGCACTTAGCGGGAGGACTGCTGGGGCCAACGTCCTGACTTTC. As protein: CATALSGRTAGANVLTF.

This clonotype was detected only a few times. This sequence joins TRBV7-2 and TRBJ2-5; TRBD1 or TRBD2 may be the D gene (5 bases each). The CDR3 is 13 amino acids. The V and J ends lost 8 bases and 7 bases respectively, with 17 bases between them. Germline CDR1 is SGHTA and CDR2 is FQGNSA. The CDR3 loop reads CASRSGGAGTQYF. CDR3 DNA sequence: TGTGCCAGCCGCTCTGGGGGTGCGGGGACCCAGTACTTC.

There are many counts of this clonotype. The chain joins TRBV10-3 to TRBJ2-7, with 8 nucleotides matching TRBD1. From germline, CDR1 is ENHRY and CDR2 SYGVKD. CDR3 size: 12 residues. Losses at the gene ends were 10 bases for V and 3 bases for J; bases not matched to a gene: 5. CDR3 sequence reads: CATTGEGYEQYF. Written as DNA, the CDR3 is TGTGCCACGACAGGGGAAGGCTACGAGCAGTACTTC.

This chain joins TRBV9 and TRBJ2-2; 10 nucleotides match TRBD2. Germline assignment: CDR1 SGDLS and CDR2 YYNGEE. The V segment lost 4 bases and the J segment 5 bases; nucleotides outside the gene matches: 5. The CDR3 sequence is 15 residues long. Here the CDR3 DNA reads TGTGCCAGCAGCCCTGGACTAGCGGAGACCGGGGAGCTGTTTTTT. Protein product: CASSPGLAETGELFF.

The chain employs TRBV29-1 and TRBJ2-7; D unresolved. CDR3 length: 13 residues. V dropped 7 bases and J dropped 0 bases, with 13 bases sitting between them. Germline V gives CDR1 SQVTM, CDR2 ANQGSEA. This chain's CDR3 is CSAFAVGSYEQYF. DNA of the CDR3: TGCAGCGCCTTCGCTGTTGGCTCCTACGAGCAGTACTTC.

V usage is TRBV28 and J usage is TRBJ2-7; no reliable D call. The CDR3 totals 15 residues. The germline gives CDR1 MDHEN, CDR2 SYDVKM. Trimming removed 3 bases at V and 0 bases at J, with 12 bases between. The CDR3 is CASSLGRLSSYEQYF. The DNA of the CDR3 is TGTGCCAGCAGTTTGGGCAGATTAAGCTCCTACGAGCAGTACTTC.

The V gene is TRBV5-1, the J gene TRBJ2-4; 7 nucleotides line up with TRBD1. The germline gives CDR1 SGHRS, CDR2 YFSETQ. Trimming removed 3 bases from V and 0 bases from J; junction bases left unmatched: 3. CDR3 length equals 15 residues. DNA of the CDR3: TGCGCCAGCAGCTCACAGGGGAGAGCCAAAAACATTCAGTACTTC. It encodes CASSSQGRAKNIQYF.

This clonotype was counted ten times or more. V is TRBV7-9 and J is TRBJ1-2; 7 bases agree with TRBD1. CDR3 length: 15 residues. Trimming at V came to 4 bases and at J to 6 bases, leaving 11 bases not matched to a gene. Germline V gene sequence: CDR1 SEHNR, CDR2 FQNEAQ (reference sequence). CDR3 in DNA: TGTGCCAGCAGCTATGGCACCGGGACAGTAAATGGCTACACCTTC. Translating gives CASSYGTGTVNGYTF.

Many counts were recorded for this clonotype. This rearrangement joins TRBV6-2 or TRBV6-3 to TRBJ2-7; no firm D call. The CDR3 has 16 amino acids. CDR1 is MNHEY, CDR2 SVGEGT, per germline. Trimming took off 0 bases at V and 0 bases at J, with 12 bases between the two ends. The CDR3 sequence is CASSYSKARVSYEQYF. The CDR3 DNA sequence: TGTGCCAGCAGTTACTCGAAAGCCCGCGTCTCCTACGAGCAGTACTTC.

The rearrangement uses TRBV19 and TRBJ1-1, with D possibly TRBD1 on 5 matching bases. Germline CDR1 and CDR2: LNHDA and SQIVND (reference sequence). Trimming left V 4 bases short and J 3 bases short, with 12 bases between. The CDR3 consists of 14 residues. The CDR3 loop is CASSRARVHTEAFF. CDR3 DNA: TGTGCCAGTAGTAGAGCCAGGGTCCACACTGAAGCTTTCTTT.

This clonotype showed up many times. V is TRBV6-1 and J is TRBJ2-2, with D unclear. The ends were cut back, 6 bases at V and 2 bases at J, with 13 bases in the middle. CDR1 is MNHNS and CDR2 is SASEGT in the germline V gene. The CDR3 extends over 15 amino acids. The CDR3 DNA follows: TGTGCCAGCAGCGTCCTAGGAGCTAACACCGGGGAGCTGTTTTTT. Translated, it gives CASSVLGANTGELFF.

The chain is built from TRBV12-3 or TRBV12-4 and TRBJ2-5, with D tentatively TRBD2 (5 bases). V lost 7 bases and J 4 bases, leaving 25 bases between the germline ends. The CDR3 is 17 residues long. CDR3 in amino acids: CASTPPGGLAFRETQYF. DNA of the CDR3: TGTGCCAGCACCCCCCCAGGAGGTCTAGCCTTTCGAGAGACCCAGTACTTC.

The chain recombines TRBV20-1 with TRBJ1-1, with a possible D match to TRBD1 (5 bases). CDR3 size: 14 residues. Germline V gives CDR1 DFQATT, CDR2 SNEGSKA (reference sequence). V was trimmed by 0 bases and J by 4 bases, leaving 12 bases between them. CDR3 DNA sequence: TGCAGTGCTAGAGATCTTCGGGGGGTCACTGAAGCTTTCTTT. Translating gives CSARDLRGVTEAFF.

The chain has TRBV28 and TRBJ1-6; D is undetermined. CDR3 size: 14 residues. The V gene's germline CDR1 is MDHEN and CDR2 SYDVKM. Deletions cut 10 bases from V and 7 bases from J, with 17 bases between. The CDR3 DNA is TGTGCCACTGAAAGTCGATCGGCAAATTCACCCCTCCACTTT. It yields the protein CATESRSANSPLHF.

The V gene is TRBV6-1, the J gene TRBJ2-2; 12 bases map to TRBD2. Germline trimming cut 6 bases from V and 3 bases from J; bases unmatched to any gene: 5. This CDR3 has 16 amino acids. Per the germline V gene, CDR1 is MNHNS and CDR2 is SASEGT. CDR3 region: CASRPTSGSYTGELFF. CDR3 coding DNA: TGTGCCAGCAGACCGACTAGCGGGAGTTACACCGGGGAGCTGTTTTTT.

This clonotype appeared many times. The chain's CDR3 is CASSLLTGHEAFF. The CDR3 DNA reads TGTGCCAGCAGCTTACTTACAGGCCACGAAGCTTTCTTT. The chain uses TRBV11-2 and TRBJ1-1; a possible D gene is TRBD1 (5 bases). Trimming took off 2 bases at V and 8 bases at J, with 12 bases between the two ends. Germline V lookup: CDR1 SGHAT, CDR2 FQNNGV. CDR3 size: 13 residues. The complete variable domain, with remaining parts taken from reference TRBV11-2 and TRBJ1-1, reads EAGVAQSPRYKIIEKRQSVAFWCNPISGHATLYWYQQILGQGPKLLIQFQNNGVVDDSQLPKDRFSAERLKGVDSTLKIQPAKLEDSAVYLCASSLLTGHEAFFGQGTRLTVV.

This clonotype has a count of ten or more. The chain recombines TRBV10-3 with TRBJ2-6, with D hard to call. The CDR3 has 14 residues. Trimming left V 4 bases short and J 2 bases short, with 6 bases between. The V gene's germline CDR1 is ENHRY and CDR2 SYGVKD. The CDR3 region has the DNA TGTGCCATCAGTGGGGATACTGGGGCCAACGTCCTGACTTTC. Its protein is CAISGDTGANVLTF.